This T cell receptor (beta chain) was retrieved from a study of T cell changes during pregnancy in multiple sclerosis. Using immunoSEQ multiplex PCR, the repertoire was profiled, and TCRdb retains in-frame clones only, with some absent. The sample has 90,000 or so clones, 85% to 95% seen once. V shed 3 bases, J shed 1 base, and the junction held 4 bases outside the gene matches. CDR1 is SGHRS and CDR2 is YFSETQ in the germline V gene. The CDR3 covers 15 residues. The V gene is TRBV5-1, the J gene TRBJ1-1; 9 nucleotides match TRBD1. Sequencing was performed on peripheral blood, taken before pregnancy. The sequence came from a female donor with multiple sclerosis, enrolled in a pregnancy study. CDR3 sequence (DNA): TGCGCCAGCAGCTCCACAGGGGGCAAGAACACTGAAGCTTTCTTT. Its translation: CASSSTGGKNTEAFF.